This TCR beta chain was profiled in a study of blood T cell repertoires in COVID-19. Trimming removed 1 base at V and 9 bases at J, with 13 bases between. The CDR3 is made up of 14 amino acids. Germline V gene lookup returns CDR1 MGHRA and CDR2 YSYEKL. Authors' data handling: Amplification with reference gene primers provided the estimates of nucleated cell counts. Profiled with immunoSEQ multiplex PCR; TCRdb holds only in-frame clones, not every one. The V and J calls and clone size are taken from that table; D and trimming were inferred from the DNA. Of about 220,000 clones detected, around 82% appear once; the ten largest clones hold 7.2%.

The sequence was obtained from a woman aged 70-85 years with acute or convalescent COVID-19. This sequence joins TRBV4-1 and TRBJ1-3; D remains ambiguous. Input material: peripheral blood. The CDR3 DNA follows: TGCGCCAGCAGCCAAGCAAACGGCCGCGGCACCATATATTTT. Its protein is CASSQANGRGTIYF.